Reported below is one T cell receptor (beta chain). Construction of the TCRbeta library involved unique molecular identifiers. TCRdb passed the PCR reads through MiXCR, listing each CDR3 protein once. The table lists some 390,000 distinct CDR3 sequences, around 21% of them singletons. The CDR3 is 13 residues long. Trimming stripped 11 bases from V and 2 bases from J, with 16 bases between. CDR1 is SEHNR and CDR2 is FQNEAQ in the germline V gene (reference sequence). These data are taken from a study of T-cell reconstitution after alpha-beta-depleted transplantation in children. V and J are TRBV7-9 and TRBJ2-7; TRBD2 is a possible D gene (6 bases). The source was PBMCs from the stem cell graft donor, collected from the stem cell graft. The TCR originated in a human donor who donated a stem cell graft to a child with acute myeloid leukemia. CDR3 sequence reads: CALSGATTYEQYF. As DNA, the CDR3 is TGTGCCTTATCGGGAGCGACCACCTACGAGCAGTACTTC.